One and the same sample provided the 9 T cell receptor beta chains below, sequenced in a study of identical twins' blood T cells. TCRdb passed the 5' RACE reads through MiXCR, listing each CDR3 protein once. The sample has roughly 380,000 distinct CDR3 sequences, about 28% seen once. The sample was PBMCs. All receptors come from a woman aged 18 to 55 in good health.

The CDR3 sequence is CASSVHDTEAFF. The CDR3, as DNA: TGTGCCAGCAGCGTACACGACACTGAAGCTTTCTTT. The chain employs TRBV7-9 and TRBJ1-1; D remains unclear. The CDR3 sequence is 12 residues long. In germline, CDR1 is SEHNR, CDR2 FQNEAQ (reference sequence). V was clipped by 5 bases and J by 3 bases, with 7 bases between them.

The chain combines TRBV21-1 with TRBJ1-1; the DNA was not used to check the table's D call, TRBD1. TRBV21-1 is annotated as a pseudogene. This CDR3 contains 11 residues. The CDR3, as DNA: TGTGCCAGCAGCATTGACAGGGGGGCTTTCTTT. Its protein is CASSIDRGAFF.

This chain uses TRBV19 with TRBJ1-6; TRBD1 matches 7 bases. The CDR3 consists of 14 residues. The trim removed 10 bases at V and 6 bases at J, leaving 9 bases unmatched. Germline V lookup: CDR1 LNHDA, CDR2 SQIVND (reference sequence). DNA of the CDR3: TGTGCCACCACACCCCGGGACAGTAATTCACCCCTCCACTTT. The encoded protein is CATTPRDSNSPLHF.

This rearrangement joins TRBV29-1 to TRBJ2-3; maybe TRBD1 (6 bases). With the DNA end fitting TRBJ1-5 better, the J assignment may be wrong. The CDR3 length is 15 residues. Germline CDR1 SQVTM, CDR2 ANQGSEA. Written as DNA, the CDR3 is TGCAGCGTCGAGACTAGCGGGGGCCGCACAGATACGCAGCATTTT. Translating gives CSVETSGGRTDTQHF.

V is TRBV19 and J is TRBJ1-5; D possibly corresponds to TRBD1 (6 bases). This CDR3 comprises 16 residues. Germline CDR1 reads LNHDA; CDR2 reads SQIVND (reference sequence). Trimming cost V 3 bases and J 2 bases, with 14 bases left between them. CDR3 nucleotides: TGTGCCAGTAGTATTCGAGGCAGGGGTGGCAATCAGCCCCAGCATTTT. This codes for CASSIRGRGGNQPQHF.

This chain uses TRBV6-6 with TRBJ2-5; possibly TRBD2 for D (5 bases). This CDR3 has 14 amino acids. Germline CDR1 MNHNY, CDR2 SVGAGI (reference sequence). Trimming cost V 0 bases and J 5 bases, with 10 bases left between them. CDR3 region: CASSYSVAQETQYF. The CDR3 DNA reads TGTGCCAGCAGTTACTCGGTAGCGCAGGAGACCCAGTACTTC.

This chain uses TRBV3-1 with TRBJ1-2, with D hard to call. This CDR3 is built from 14 residues. V was pared by 1 base and J by 6 bases, with 12 bases between. Per the germline V gene, CDR1 is LGHDT and CDR2 is YNNKEL (reference sequence). This CDR3 reads CASSQALGANGYTF. As DNA, the CDR3 is TGTGCCAGCAGCCAAGCGTTGGGAGCGAATGGCTACACCTTC.

This clonotype was detected only a few times. This chain uses TRBV3-1 with TRBJ2-1; no definite D call. With 0 bases removed from V and 4 bases from J, the gap between germline ends came to 10 bases. Germline loops: CDR1 LGHDT, CDR2 YNNKEL (reference sequence). CDR3 size: 15 residues. The CDR3 region has the DNA TGTGCCAGCAGCCAAGACGCTTCCACTTACAATGAGCAGTTCTTC. Its translation is CASSQDASTYNEQFF.

This chain connects TRBV7-9 to TRBJ1-3; D unresolved. Looked up from germline, CDR1 is SEHNR and CDR2 is FQNEAQ (reference sequence). V shed 3 bases and J shed 5 bases, with 14 bases lying between them. The CDR3 loop spans 15 amino acids. CDR3 sequence: CASSFVAGGRNTIYF. CDR3 nucleotide sequence: TGTGCCAGCAGCTTTGTTGCGGGCGGGAGAAACACCATATATTTT.